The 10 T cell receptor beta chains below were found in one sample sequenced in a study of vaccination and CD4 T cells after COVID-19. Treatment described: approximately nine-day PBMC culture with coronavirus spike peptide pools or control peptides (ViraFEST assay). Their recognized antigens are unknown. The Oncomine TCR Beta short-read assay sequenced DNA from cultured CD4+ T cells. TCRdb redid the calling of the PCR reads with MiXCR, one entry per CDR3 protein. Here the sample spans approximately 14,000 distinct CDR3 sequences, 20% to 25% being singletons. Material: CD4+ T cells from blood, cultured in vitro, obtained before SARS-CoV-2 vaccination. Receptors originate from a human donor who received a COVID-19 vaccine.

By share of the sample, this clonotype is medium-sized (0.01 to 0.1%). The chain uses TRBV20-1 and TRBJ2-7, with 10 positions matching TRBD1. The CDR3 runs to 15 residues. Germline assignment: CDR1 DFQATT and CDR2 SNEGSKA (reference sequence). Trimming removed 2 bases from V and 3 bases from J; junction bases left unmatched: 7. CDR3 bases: TGCAGTGCTAGACGGTGGACAGGGGGTTTCTACGAGCAGTACTTC. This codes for CSARRWTGGFYEQYF.

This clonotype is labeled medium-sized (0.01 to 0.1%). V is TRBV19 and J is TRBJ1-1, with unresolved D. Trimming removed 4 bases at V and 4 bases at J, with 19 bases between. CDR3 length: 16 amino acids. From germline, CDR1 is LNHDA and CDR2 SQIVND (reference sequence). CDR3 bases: TGTGCCAGTAGTAGCGACACCACTGGGCCAACCACTGAAGCTTTCTTT. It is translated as CASSSDTTGPTTEAFF.

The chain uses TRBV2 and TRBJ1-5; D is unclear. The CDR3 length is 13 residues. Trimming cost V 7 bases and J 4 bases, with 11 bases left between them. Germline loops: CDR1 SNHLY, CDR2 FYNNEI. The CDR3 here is CASTWTPNQPQHF. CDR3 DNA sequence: TGTGCCAGCACCTGGACCCCTAATCAGCCCCAGCATTTT.

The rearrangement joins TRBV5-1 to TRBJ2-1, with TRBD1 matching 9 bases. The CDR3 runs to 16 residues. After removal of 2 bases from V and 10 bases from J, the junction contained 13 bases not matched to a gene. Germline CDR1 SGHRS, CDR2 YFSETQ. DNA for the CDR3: TGCGCCAGCAGCTTTAGGAAGACAGGGGGTCTTGGAGAGCAGTTCTTC. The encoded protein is CASSFRKTGGLGEQFF.

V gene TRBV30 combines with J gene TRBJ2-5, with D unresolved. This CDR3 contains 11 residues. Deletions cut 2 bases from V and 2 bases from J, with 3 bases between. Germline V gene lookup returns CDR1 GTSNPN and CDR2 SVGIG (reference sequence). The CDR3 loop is CAWSQQETQYF. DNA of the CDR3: TGTGCCTGGAGTCAGCAAGAGACCCAGTACTTC.

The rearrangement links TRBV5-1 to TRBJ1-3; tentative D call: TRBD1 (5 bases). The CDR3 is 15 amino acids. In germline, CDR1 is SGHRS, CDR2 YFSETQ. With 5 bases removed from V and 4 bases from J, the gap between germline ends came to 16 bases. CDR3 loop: CASRLAGSSGNTIYF. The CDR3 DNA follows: TGCGCCAGCAGATTAGCAGGGTCCTCAGGAAACACCATATATTTT.

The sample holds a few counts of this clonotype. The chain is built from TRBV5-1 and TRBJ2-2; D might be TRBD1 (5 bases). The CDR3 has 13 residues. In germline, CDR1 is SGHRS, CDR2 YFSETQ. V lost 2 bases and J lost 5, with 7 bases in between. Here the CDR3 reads CASSLGVTGELFF. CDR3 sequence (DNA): TGCGCCAGCAGCTTAGGGGTAACCGGGGAGCTGTTTTTT. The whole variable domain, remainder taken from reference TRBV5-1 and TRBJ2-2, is KAGVTQTPRYLIKTRGQQVTLSCSPISGHRSVSWYQQTPGQGLQFLFEYFSETQRNKGNFPGRFSGRQFSNSRSEMNVSTLELGDSALYLCASSLGVTGELFFGEGSRLTVL.

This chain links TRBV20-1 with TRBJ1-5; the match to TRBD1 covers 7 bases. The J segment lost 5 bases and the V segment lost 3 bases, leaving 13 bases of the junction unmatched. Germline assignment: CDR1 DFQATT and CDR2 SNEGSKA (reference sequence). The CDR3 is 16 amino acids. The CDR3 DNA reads TGCAGTGCTAGGTCCCTCGGGAGGGGGCCCGATCAGCCCCAGCATTTT. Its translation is CSARSLGRGPDQPQHF.

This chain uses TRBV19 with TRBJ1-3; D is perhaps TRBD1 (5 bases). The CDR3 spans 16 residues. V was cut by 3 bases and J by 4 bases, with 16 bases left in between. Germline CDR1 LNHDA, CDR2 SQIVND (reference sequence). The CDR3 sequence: CASSMTSGQGGNTIYF. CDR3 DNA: TGTGCCAGTAGTATGACTTCCGGGCAGGGCGGAAACACCATATATTTT.

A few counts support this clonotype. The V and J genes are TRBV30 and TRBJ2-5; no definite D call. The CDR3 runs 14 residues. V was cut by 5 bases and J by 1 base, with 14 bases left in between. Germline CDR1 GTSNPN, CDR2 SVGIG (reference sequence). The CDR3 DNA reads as TGTGCCTGGTCGCCCCAGTGGGCCCAAGAGACCCAGTACTTC. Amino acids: CAWSPQWAQETQYF.